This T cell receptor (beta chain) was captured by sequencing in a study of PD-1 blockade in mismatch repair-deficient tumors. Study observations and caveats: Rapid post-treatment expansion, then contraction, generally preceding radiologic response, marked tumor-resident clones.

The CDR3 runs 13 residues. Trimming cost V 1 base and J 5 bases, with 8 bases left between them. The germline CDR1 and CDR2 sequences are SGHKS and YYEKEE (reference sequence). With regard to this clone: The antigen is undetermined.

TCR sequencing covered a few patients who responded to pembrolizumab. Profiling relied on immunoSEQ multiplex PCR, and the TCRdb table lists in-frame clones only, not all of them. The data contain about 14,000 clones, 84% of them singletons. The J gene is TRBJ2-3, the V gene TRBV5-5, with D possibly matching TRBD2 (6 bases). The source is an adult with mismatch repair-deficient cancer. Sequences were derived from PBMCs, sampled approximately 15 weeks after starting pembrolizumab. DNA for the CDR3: TGTGCCAGCAGCTTGTGGGGGGAAGATACGCAGTATTTT. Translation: CASSLWGEDTQYF. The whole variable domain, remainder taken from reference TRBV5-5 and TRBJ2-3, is DAGVTQSPTHLIKTRGQQVTLRCSPISGHKSVSWYQQVLGQGPQFIFQYYEKEERGRGNFPDRFSARQFPNYSSELNVNALLLGDSALYLCASSLWGEDTQYFGPGTRLTVL.